The T cell receptor beta chain under discussion was sequenced for a study of shared clonotypes between healthy human individuals. Method: immunoSEQ multiplex PCR; TCRdb's copy keeps in-frame clones and lacks some. Of approximately 340,000 clones listed, roughly 80% were seen once; the top ten hold 8.5% to 12%. Per the germline V gene, CDR1 is MDHEN and CDR2 is SYDVKM. V was clipped by 7 bases and J by 2 bases, with 15 bases between them. This CDR3 has 15 amino acids. The material sequenced was memory CD4+ T cells sorted from blood. Subset of the sample: CD45RA-negative fraction. The V and J genes are TRBV28 and TRBJ1-3, with D possibly matching TRBD1 (5 bases). This receptor was taken from a man aged 25 to 40 in good health. As DNA, the CDR3 is TGTGCCAGCATCCCCGGGGGGACGACTGGAAACACCATATATTTT. Protein sequence: CASIPGGTTGNTIYF.